The present T cell receptor (beta chain) was sequenced within a study of cytomegalovirus exposure and HLA in healthy donors. A multiplex PCR was run with 60 Vbeta primers and 13 Jbeta primers. The method was immunoSEQ multiplex PCR; TCRdb's version includes in-frame clones alone and lacks a portion of them. The sample totals around 70,000 clones. Study-wide results and limits: The authors later found most CMV-associated TCR beta chains appeared HLA-restricted.

Comments on this clone: Its antigen remains unknown.

The sample consisted of PBMCs. The TCR was taken from a woman aged 40 to 50 in good health and CMV-seropositive.

CDR3: CASSAFTTGEDNEQYF. CDR3 nucleotides: TGTGCCAGCAGCGCATTCACGACAGGGGAGGACAACGAGCAGTACTTC. V usage is TRBV9 and J usage is TRBJ2-7; 8 bases map to TRBD1. The V gene end was trimmed by 3 bases and the J gene end by 5 bases; junction bases not matched to a gene: 13. The CDR3 length is 16 residues. Germline CDR1 is SGDLS and CDR2 is YYNGEE.